This TCR beta chain appears in the sequencing data of a study of cytomegalovirus exposure and HLA in healthy donors. As for the study in general: Counted in an early data release were roughly 81 million unique TCRs from HLA-typed donors. Study-wide results and caveats: A highly shared variant cluster was judged a likely technical artifact. Accurate predictions that matched the HLA-A and HLA-B alleles of most subjects were reportedly made from TCR beta sequences.

PCR amplification relied on 60 Vbeta primers (plus 13 Jbeta primers). Repertoires were generated with immunoSEQ multiplex PCR, while TCRdb's copy carries only in-frame clones and drops some. The sample lists more than 80,000 clones, more than 75% occurring once. On this clone: Its target is not known.

Germline lookup yields CDR1 SQVTM and CDR2 ANQGSEA. V was clipped by 3 bases and J by 6 bases; unmatched bases: 6. The length of the CDR3 is 13 residues. The source material was PBMCs. The receptor was isolated from a man aged 25-45 years in good health and CMV-seropositive. This chain joins TRBV29-1 and TRBJ2-7; TRBD1 matches 9 bases. The CDR3 DNA is TGCAGCGTTGACTCGGGACAGGGAAGCGAGCAGTACTTC. Encoded protein: CSVDSGQGSEQYF.